The 18 T cell receptor beta chains given below trace back to one sample, sequenced in a study of blood T cell repertoires in COVID-19. Sequencing used immunoSEQ multiplex PCR; TCRdb keeps in-frame clones, though not all of them. Here the sample spans roughly 300,000 clones, around 85% being singletons. The sequenced sample consisted of PBMCs or T cells enriched from blood (not recorded which). All receptors derive from a woman between 45 and 60 years old who had recovered from COVID-19.

The J gene is TRBJ2-1, the V gene TRBV7-9; D gene unclear. Germline CDR1 SEHNR, CDR2 FQNEAQ (reference sequence). V shed 5 bases and J shed 9 bases, with 11 bases lying between them. The CDR3 runs to 12 residues. In DNA form, the CDR3 reads TGTGCCAGCAGCCACCAAACTATTGAGCAGTTCTTC. It translates to CASSHQTIEQFF.

The chain is built from TRBV14 and TRBJ1-3; D gene uncertain. V was clipped by 0 bases and J by 3 bases, with 3 bases between them. From germline, CDR1 is SGHDN and CDR2 FVKESK. This CDR3 spans 13 amino acids. The CDR3: CASSQDLGNTIYF. Written as DNA, the CDR3 is TGTGCCAGCAGCCAAGATCTTGGAAACACCATATATTTT.

The chain carries TRBV28 and TRBJ2-5, with 7 bases fitting TRBD1. Germline V gene data show CDR1 as MDHEN and CDR2 as SYDVKM. V was clipped by 7 bases and J by 5 bases; unmatched bases: 10. CDR3 length equals 14 residues. CDR3 in amino acids: CASKILGGFETQYF. The CDR3 region has the DNA TGTGCCAGCAAAATTCTAGGGGGCTTCGAGACCCAGTACTTC.

V usage is TRBV19 and J usage is TRBJ2-1; 7 bases are a match to TRBD2. The V gene end was trimmed by 9 bases and the J gene end by 7 bases; junction bases not matched to a gene: 9. Germline V gene sequence: CDR1 LNHDA, CDR2 SQIVND (reference sequence). This CDR3 region has 13 residues. The CDR3 sequence is CASSGSGINEQFF. CDR3 nucleotide sequence: TGTGCCAGCTCAGGGAGCGGGATAAATGAGCAGTTCTTC.

The J gene is TRBJ2-3, the V gene TRBV5-6; unclear D gene. The CDR3 has 14 amino acids. Trimming shortened V by 0 bases and J by 2 bases, and 7 bases separated the two germline ends. Germline V CDR1 and CDR2: SGHDT, YYEEEE. In DNA, the CDR3 is TGTGCCAGCAGCTTGGGCGGCATCACAGATACGCAGTATTTT. Its translation is CASSLGGITDTQYF.

The rearrangement joins TRBV5-8 to TRBJ2-5; D might be TRBD1 (5 bases). Deletions cut 0 bases from V and 5 bases from J, with 11 bases between. Germline V gives CDR1 SGHTS, CDR2 YDEGEE. The CDR3 loop spans 14 amino acids. The CDR3, as DNA: TGTGCCAGCAGCTTGGACAGGCCTGGGGAGACCCAGTACTTC. Amino acid sequence: CASSLDRPGETQYF.

This chain's CDR3 is CASSGEREGRWEQFF. The DNA of the CDR3 is TGTGCCAGCAGTGGTGAGCGGGAGGGCCGGTGGGAGCAGTTCTTC. V usage is TRBV2 and J usage is TRBJ2-1, with TRBD2 identical over 10 bases. Germline loops: CDR1 SNHLY, CDR2 FYNNEI. The CDR3 sequence is 15 residues long. Trimming removed 4 bases from V and 10 bases from J; junction bases left unmatched: 10.

This clone was detected a few times. The sample holds other DNA sequences that translate to the same CDR3. The gene calls are TRBV7-2 and TRBJ1-5, with D tentatively TRBD1 (5 bases). This CDR3 has 15 residues. Per the germline V gene, CDR1 is SGHTA and CDR2 is FQGNSA. Trimming took 0 bases from V and 3 from J, leaving 9 bases between them. CDR3 in amino acids: CASSLAGGPNQPQHF. CDR3 in DNA: TGTGCCAGCAGCTTAGCGGGGGGTCCCAATCAGCCCCAGCATTTT.

The CDR3 DNA reads as TGTGCCAGCAGTCCCCGGAGGGTGAACACTGAAGCTTTCTTT. It specifies CASSPRRVNTEAFF. The chain is built from TRBV28 and TRBJ1-1; D is unclear. Trimming left V 5 bases short and J 0 bases short, with 10 bases between. The CDR3 has 14 residues. CDR1 and CDR2 (germline): MDHEN, SYDVKM.

Of note for this clone: Other DNA sequences in this sample translate to the same CDR3. This sequence joins TRBV18 and TRBJ1-5; TRBD1 is a possible D gene (5 bases). Germline lookup yields CDR1 KGHSH and CDR2 LQKENI. The CDR3 has 16 amino acids. Trimming stripped 0 bases from V and 2 bases from J, with 11 bases between. CDR3 DNA: TGTGCCAGCTCACCACCGGGGGGGGATGGCAATCAGCCCCAGCATTTT. This codes for CASSPPGGDGNQPQHF.

Concerning this clone itself: Relative to the germline gene, one junction end is altered; a read error may explain this. V is TRBV15 and J is TRBJ1-2; maybe TRBD1 (6 bases). The CDR3 loop spans 15 amino acids. Germline CDR1 is LNHNV and CDR2 is YYDKDF (reference sequence). This CDR3 is CATSRDIQGLSGYTF. In DNA form, the CDR3 reads TGTGCCACCAGCCGAGACATACAGGGTTTGAGTGGCTACACCTTC.

This sequence joins TRBV4-3 and TRBJ1-6; unclear D gene. V shed 3 bases and J shed 0 bases, with 12 bases lying between them. Per germline, CDR1 LGHNA and CDR2 YSLEER. The CDR3 contains 17 residues. CDR3 nucleotides: TGCGCCAGCAGCCAGAAGTTTTCCGGCTCCTATAATTCACCCCTCCACTTT. Translated, it gives CASSQKFSGSYNSPLHF.

The V and J genes are TRBV19 and TRBJ1-2; 7 positions agree with TRBD1. This CDR3 is built from 14 residues. Unmatched junction bases numbered 13, after V lost 7 bases and J lost 8 bases. CDR1 LNHDA and CDR2 SQIVND come from the germline V gene (reference sequence). CDR3 residues: CASTKPDRLGGYTF. The DNA of the CDR3 is TGTGCCAGTACCAAACCGGACAGGCTGGGGGGCTACACCTTC.

The chain uses TRBV5-1 and TRBJ2-6; 8 bases match TRBD1. Trimming at V came to 5 bases and at J to 0 bases, leaving 4 bases not matched to a gene. CDR1 is SGHRS and CDR2 is YFSETQ in the germline V gene. The CDR3 spans 16 residues. The CDR3 here is CASRGQENSGANVLTF. The CDR3 DNA follows: TGCGCCAGCAGGGGACAGGAGAACTCTGGGGCCAACGTCCTGACTTTC.

The rearrangement joins TRBV7-6 to TRBJ2-7; D is unresolved. This CDR3 is 15 amino acids long. Trimming pared 5 bases from V and 3 bases from J, leaving 17 bases between. CDR1 is SGHVS, CDR2 FNYEAQ, per germline. The chain's CDR3 is CASSLGMAAGYEQYF. The CDR3 bases are TGTGCCAGCAGCCTTGGTATGGCGGCCGGCTACGAGCAGTACTTC.

The chain joins TRBV6-5 to TRBJ2-1, with 11 bases aligning to TRBD1. The germline gives CDR1 MNHEY, CDR2 SVGAGI. The CDR3 runs 15 residues. After removal of 5 bases from V and 8 bases from J, the junction contained 8 bases not matched to a gene. CDR3 DNA: TGTGCCAGCAGTCCTGGACAGGGGGCTGGCTATGAGCAGTTCTTC. Translating gives CASSPGQGAGYEQFF.

The chain carries TRBV18 and TRBJ1-2; tentatively, D is TRBD1 (6 bases). CDR3 length: 14 amino acids. Between the trimmed V and J ends, which lost 3 bases and 2 bases, there was a span of 10 bases. The germline gives CDR1 KGHSH, CDR2 LQKENI. DNA of the CDR3: TGTGCCAGCTCACCCAACAGGGAAAACTATGGCTACACCTTC. Translation gives CASSPNRENYGYTF.

J is TRBJ2-7 and V is TRBV7-2; the D is unclear. V lost 3 bases and J 3 bases, leaving 6 bases between the germline ends. There are 12 residues in the CDR3. CDR1 is SGHTA, CDR2 FQGNSA, per germline. CDR3 loop: CASSFPYYEQYF. The CDR3 DNA reads TGTGCCAGCAGCTTTCCGTACTACGAGCAGTACTTC.